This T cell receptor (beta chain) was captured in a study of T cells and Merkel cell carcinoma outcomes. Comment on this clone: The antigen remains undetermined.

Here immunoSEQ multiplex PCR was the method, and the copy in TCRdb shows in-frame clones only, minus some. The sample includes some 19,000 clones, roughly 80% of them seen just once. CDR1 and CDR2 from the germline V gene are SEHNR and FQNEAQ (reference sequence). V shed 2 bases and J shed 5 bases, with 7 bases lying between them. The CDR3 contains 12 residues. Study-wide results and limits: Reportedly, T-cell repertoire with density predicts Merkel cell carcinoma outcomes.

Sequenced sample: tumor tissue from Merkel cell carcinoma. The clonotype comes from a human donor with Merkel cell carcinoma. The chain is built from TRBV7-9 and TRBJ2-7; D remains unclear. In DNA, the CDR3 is TGTGCCAGCAGCTTAATTGTCGACGAGCAGTACTTC. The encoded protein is CASSLIVDEQYF.